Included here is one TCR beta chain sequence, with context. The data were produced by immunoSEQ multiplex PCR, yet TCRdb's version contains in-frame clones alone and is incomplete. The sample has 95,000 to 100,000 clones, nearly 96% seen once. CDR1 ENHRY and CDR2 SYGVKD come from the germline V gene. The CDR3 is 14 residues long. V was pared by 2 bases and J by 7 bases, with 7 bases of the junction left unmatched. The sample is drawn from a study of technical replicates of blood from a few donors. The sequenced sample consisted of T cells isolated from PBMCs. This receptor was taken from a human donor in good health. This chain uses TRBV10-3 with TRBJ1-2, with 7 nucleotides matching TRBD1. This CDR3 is CAISEPRQGGGYTF. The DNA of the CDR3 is TGTGCCATCAGTGAGCCAAGACAGGGTGGTGGCTACACCTTC.